A selection of T cell receptor beta chains follows, all from one sample in a study of beta chain features in type 1 diabetes. Measured with immunoSEQ multiplex PCR; TCRdb has only the in-frame clones, and not every one. Of under 900,000 clones in the sample, 17% are singletons; the top ten hold 0.023%. Sequenced input: naive CD4+ T cells from blood. The receptors were gathered from a woman younger than 35 in good health. CDR3s include the opening cysteine and the closing phenylalanine or tryptophan. D genes are given only for firm matches. Expanded clones get a size class; other rows say once, few or many, or leave the size out.

cdr3_aa cdr3_nt j_call d_call v_call clone_size
CASSLSGKATYGYTF TGCGCCAGCAGCTTGTCCGGGAAAGCGACCTATGGCTACACCTTC TRBJ1-2 . TRBV5-1 once
CATSRGGLRDRAYEQYF TGTGCCACCAGCAGAGGTGGGCTCAGGGACAGGGCCTACGAGCAGTACTTC TRBJ2-7 TRBD1 TRBV15 .
CASSPWGQGTDTQYF TGTGCCAGCAGTCCTTGGGGACAGGGGACAGATACGCAGTATTTT TRBJ2-3 TRBD1 TRBV28 few
CASSVAGQRTGELFF TGTGCCAGCAGCGTTGCTGGACAGCGCACCGGGGAGCTGTTTTTT TRBJ2-2 . TRBV7-3 .
CASSPPRTLNTEAFF TGTGCCAGCTCACCCCCGAGGACCCTGAACACTGAAGCTTTCTTT TRBJ1-1 . TRBV18 .
CASSVGGSGRAVDTQYF TGTGCCAGCAGCGTAGGAGGCAGCGGGAGGGCGGTAGATACGCAGTATTTT TRBJ2-3 TRBD2 TRBV9 .
CASSLAPGGEETQYF TGCGCCAGCAGCTTGGCCCCGGGAGGTGAAGAGACCCAGTACTTC TRBJ2-5 TRBD2 TRBV5-1 few
CASSPGTGSGANVLTF TGTGCCAGCAGCCCCGGGACAGGTTCTGGGGCCAACGTCCTGACTTTC TRBJ2-6 TRBD1 TRBV5-4 .
CASRKAGGPDTQYF TGTGCCAGCAGAAAAGCGGGAGGTCCGGATACGCAGTATTTT TRBJ2-3 TRBD2 TRBV11-2 few
CAISESTAASYEQYF TGTGCCATCAGTGAATCTACGGCGGCGAGCTACGAGCAGTACTTC TRBJ2-7 . TRBV10-3 .
CAILDAMNTEAFF TGTGCCATCTTAGATGCCATGAACACTGAAGCTTTCTTT TRBJ1-1 . TRBV10-3 .
CASSLGSTDTQYF TGTGCCAGCAGTTTGGGGAGCACAGATACGCAGTATTTT TRBJ2-3 . TRBV28 .
CAISDGGLSYGYTF TGTGCCATCAGTGACGGTGGGCTGAGCTATGGCTACACCTTC TRBJ1-2 . TRBV10-3 .
CASSLKAGANVLTF TGTGCCAGCAGCTTAAAGGCTGGGGCCAACGTCCTGACTTTC TRBJ2-6 . TRBV7-3 few
CASSLVELKAGNYNEQFF TGTGCCAGCAGCTTAGTAGAGCTCAAAGCGGGGAATTACAATGAGCAGTTCTTC TRBJ2-1 TRBD2 TRBV7-9 .
CATVGGREDTQYF TGTGCCACTGTGGGGGGGCGCGAAGATACGCAGTATTTT TRBJ2-3 . TRBV15 .
CASSQDRGSRTDTQYF TGCGCCAGCAGCCAGGACCGGGGCTCCCGCACAGATACGCAGTATTTT TRBJ2-3 . TRBV5-1 .
CASSATTGNTEAFF TGTGCCAGCTCAGCTACGACAGGGAACACTGAAGCTTTCTTT TRBJ1-1 . TRBV18 .
CASSLAFGLEQYF TGCGCCAGCAGCTTGGCGTTTGGGCTCGAGCAGTACTTC TRBJ2-7 . TRBV5-1 once
CASRRLAGGELFF TGTGCCAGCAGAAGACTAGCGGGCGGGGAGCTGTTTTTT TRBJ2-2 TRBD2 TRBV2 few
CASSSSGQGGNTIYF TGTGCCAGCAGTTCCTCCGGACAGGGCGGAAACACCATATATTTT TRBJ1-3 TRBD1 TRBV28 .
CASSPGARGNTEAFF TGTGCCAGCTCACCAGGGGCGAGGGGAAACACTGAAGCTTTCTTT TRBJ1-1 . TRBV18 .
CASSLGGNIQYF TGCGCCAGCAGCTTGGGGGGAAACATTCAGTACTTC TRBJ2-4 . TRBV5-1 few
CASSLVRGNEQFF TGCGCCAGCAGCTTGGTCCGAGGAAATGAGCAGTTCTTC TRBJ2-1 . TRBV5-1 .
CASREGELAKNIQYF TGTGCCAGCAGGGAGGGGGAGCTAGCCAAAAACATTCAGTACTTC TRBJ2-4 . TRBV6-5 .
CASSPEISGGSHEQYF TGTGCCAGCTCACCGGAAATCTCAGGGGGTTCCCACGAGCAGTACTTC TRBJ2-7 TRBD1 TRBV18 .
CASAGAQETQYF TGCGCCAGCGCGGGGGCCCAAGAGACCCAGTACTTC TRBJ2-5 . TRBV5-1 .
CASSRGTSGFRDTQYF TGCGCCAGCAGCCGGGGGACTAGCGGGTTTCGCGATACGCAGTATTTT TRBJ2-3 TRBD2 TRBV5-1 .
CASRLGQGENYGYTF TGTGCCAGCCGTCTGGGGCAGGGGGAGAACTATGGCTACACCTTC TRBJ1-2 TRBD1 TRBV2 few
CASSPPSSGANVLTF TGCGCCAGCAGCCCCCCGAGCTCTGGGGCCAACGTCCTGACTTTC TRBJ2-6 . TRBV5-1 .
CASRDGLAGTGELFF TGTGCCAGCAGAGACGGACTAGCGGGGACCGGGGAGCTGTTTTTT TRBJ2-2 TRBD2 TRBV2 few
CASSQTIQGTEQFF TGTGCCAGCAGTCAAACAATACAGGGAACTGAGCAGTTCTTC TRBJ2-1 . TRBV2 few
CASSGVSGRTDTQYF TGTGCCAGCAGCGGAGTTAGCGGGAGGACAGATACGCAGTATTTT TRBJ2-3 TRBD2 TRBV9 .
CASSVAMQYNEQFF TGTGCCAGCTCCGTGGCTATGCAATACAATGAGCAGTTCTTC TRBJ2-1 . TRBV18 .
CASSLTQSSYNEQFF TGCGCCAGCAGCCTGACACAGAGCTCCTACAATGAGCAGTTCTTC TRBJ2-1 . TRBV5-1 few
CASSIGPGSMYNEQFF TGTGCCAGTAGTATCGGCCCGGGGTCTATGTACAATGAGCAGTTCTTC TRBJ2-1 . TRBV19 .
CASSQGRRGDYGYTF TGTGCCAGCAGCCAAGGGCGCAGGGGCGACTATGGCTACACCTTC TRBJ1-2 . TRBV14 few
CASSLGEGSYNEQFF TGTGCCAGCTCACTAGGGGAAGGCTCCTACAATGAGCAGTTCTTC TRBJ2-1 . TRBV18 .
CASSLAGGDETQYF TGCGCCAGCAGCTTGGCCGGGGGAGACGAGACCCAGTACTTC TRBJ2-5 . TRBV5-1 few
CASSPPLGGEREQYF TGTGCCAGCTCACCCCCCCTAGGCGGAGAACGCGAGCAGTACTTC TRBJ2-7 . TRBV18 .
CASSQGQFGVGEPQHF TGTGCCAGCAGCCAAGGACAGTTTGGGGTAGGGGAGCCCCAGCATTTT TRBJ1-5 . TRBV4-2 few
CASSYSRQMALYEQYF TGTGCCAGCAGTTACTCGAGGCAGATGGCCCTTTACGAGCAGTACTTC TRBJ2-7 . TRBV6-5 few
CASSPGGINEQYF TGTGCCAGCTCACCAGGGGGCATCAACGAGCAGTACTTC TRBJ2-7 . TRBV18 .
CSGLSSTHEQFF TGCAGCGGGCTTTCATCGACGCATGAGCAGTTCTTC TRBJ2-1 . TRBV29-1 .
CASSVSSGRSADTQYF TGTGCCAGCAGCGTCTCTAGCGGGAGGAGTGCAGATACGCAGTATTTT TRBJ2-3 TRBD2 TRBV9 .
CASSGGGNTEAFF TGCGCCAGCAGCGGAGGCGGGAACACTGAAGCTTTCTTT TRBJ1-1 . TRBV5-1 .
CASSQSWETREKLFF TGCGCCAGCAGCCAAAGTTGGGAAACGAGGGAAAAACTGTTTTTT TRBJ1-4 . TRBV4-3 few
CASALTGGSLVGYEQYF TGTGCCAGCGCCCTAACAGGGGGTTCCCTTGTAGGCTACGAGCAGTACTTC TRBJ2-7 TRBD1 TRBV11-2 few
CASSQLTRVIGELFF TGTGCCAGCAGCCAACTAACTAGGGTCATCGGGGAGCTGTTTTTT TRBJ2-2 . TRBV4-2 .
CASSEQGLGYGYTF TGTGCCAGCAGTGAACAGGGCCTCGGCTATGGCTACACCTTC TRBJ1-2 . TRBV9 few
CARRTSGSGEQFF TGTGCCAGACGGACTAGCGGGAGCGGTGAGCAGTTCTTC TRBJ2-1 TRBD2 TRBV2 .
CTSGKTVQRGLDQPQHF TGTACCAGCGGGAAGACAGTCCAGAGAGGTTTAGATCAGCCCCAGCATTTT TRBJ1-5 . TRBV27 .
CSVSGRVGVGYTF TGCAGCGTAAGCGGACGGGTAGGGGTAGGCTACACCTTC TRBJ1-2 . TRBV29-1 few
CASSLFIAGANEQYF TGTGCCAGCAGCTTGTTCATAGCGGGAGCCAACGAGCAGTACTTC TRBJ2-7 TRBD2 TRBV11-2 .
CASSTTGGSLNTEAFF TGTGCCAGTAGCACAACAGGGGGCAGTTTGAACACTGAAGCTTTCTTT TRBJ1-1 TRBD1 TRBV19 .
CASLKHRRDGETQYF TGTGCCAGCCTTAAACATAGGCGGGACGGAGAGACCCAGTACTTC TRBJ2-5 . TRBV7-2 few
CASSQFGGTGELFF TGCGCCAGCAGCCAATTTGGCGGGACCGGGGAGCTGTTTTTT TRBJ2-2 . TRBV4-3 few